The 26 T cell receptor beta chains below all came from one sample that was sequenced in a study of T-cell memory formation after mild COVID-19. MiXCR, applied by TCRdb to the 5' RACE reads, yields one record per CDR3 protein. This sample has 450,000 to 700,000 distinct CDR3 sequences; more than 15% occur once, and the top ten carry about 12%. The sample comprised PBMCs or a T cell subset sorted from them (not recorded which). These receptors came from an adult woman who had mild COVID-19 (a few samples of this study predate the infection). Cell type and time point are not known.

This clonotype appeared a few times. The V and J genes are TRBV5-1 and TRBJ2-3; no clear D gene. V lost 5 bases and J 2 bases, leaving 15 bases between the germline ends. The germline gives CDR1 SGHRS, CDR2 YFSETQ. This CDR3 has 15 residues. This CDR3 reads CASSWLPGTTDTQYF. DNA of the CDR3: TGCGCCAGCAGTTGGCTCCCAGGCACCACAGATACGCAGTATTTT.

This clonotype came up many times. The chain recombines TRBV7-9 with TRBJ2-7; D may match TRBD1 or TRBD2 (5 bases each). The CDR3 runs 17 residues. V lost 5 bases and J 3 bases, leaving 23 bases between the germline ends. Germline loops: CDR1 SEHNR, CDR2 FQNEAQ (reference sequence). CDR3 DNA: TGTGCCAGCAGCGTTTATGGTCGGGGACCTAATGACTACGAGCAGTACTTC. Encoded protein: CASSVYGRGPNDYEQYF. The full variable domain, with the rest looked up from reference TRBV7-9 and TRBJ2-7, is DTGVSQNPRHKITKRGQNVTFRCDPISEHNRLYWYRQTLGQGPEFLTYFQNEAQLEKSRLLSDRFSAERPKGSFSTLEIQRTEQGDSAMYLCASSVYGRGPNDYEQYFGPGTRLTVT.

The V gene is TRBV10-3, the J gene TRBJ2-5; D gene unclear. The length of the CDR3 is 16 residues. Germline V lookup: CDR1 ENHRY, CDR2 SYGVKD. The germline V and J ends were trimmed by 3 bases and 3 bases, with 17 bases remaining between them. The CDR3 protein is CAISDSSGRNEETQYF. CDR3 DNA: TGTGCCATCAGTGATTCATCTGGCCGCAATGAAGAGACCCAGTACTTC.

V and J are TRBV9 and TRBJ2-7; 7 bases agree with TRBD1. Germline loops: CDR1 SGDLS, CDR2 YYNGEE. The CDR3 runs 15 residues. V lost 4 bases and J lost 2; bases outside the gene matches: 9. CDR3 nucleotides: TGTGCCAGCAGCCCTCGACAGGGTCCACCCTACGAGCAGTACTTC. Translating gives CASSPRQGPPYEQYF.

The table lists this clonotype with a few counts. One junction end does not reproduce the germline sequence, and a read error may be involved. This chain uses TRBV5-5 with TRBJ2-7, with D tentatively TRBD1 (5 bases). The CDR3 sequence is 12 residues long. The germline gives CDR1 SGHKS, CDR2 YYEKEE (reference sequence). The CDR3 bases are TGTGCCAGCAGCTTGGCCGCGGTGAGACAGCACTTC. Its protein product is CASSLAAVRQHF.

The J gene is TRBJ1-6, the V gene TRBV6-2 or TRBV6-3; 10 nucleotides agree with TRBD1. The CDR3 consists of 15 residues. The J segment lost 10 bases and the V segment lost 2 bases, leaving 5 bases of the junction unmatched. The germline V gene encodes CDR1 MNHEY and CDR2 SVGEGT. CDR3 loop: CASSYVGQGNSPLHF. CDR3 nucleotide sequence: TGTGCCAGCAGTTACGTGGGACAGGGGAACTCACCCCTCCACTTT.

The table lists this clonotype with a few counts. The chain is built from TRBV27 and TRBJ2-3, with D tentatively TRBD2 (5 bases). CDR1 and CDR2 from the germline V gene are MNHEY and SMNVEV (reference sequence). The CDR3 is 15 residues long. Trimming removed 4 bases from V and 1 base from J, with 12 bases in between. The CDR3 DNA follows: TGTGCCAGCAGTTCGACTAATTGGGGCACAGATACGCAGTATTTT. The encoded protein is CASSSTNWGTDTQYF.

This chain joins TRBV9 and TRBJ2-5; tentative D call: TRBD1 (6 bases). In germline, CDR1 is SGDLS, CDR2 YYNGEE. The CDR3 length is 14 residues. Trimming shortened V by 2 bases and J by 5 bases, and 13 bases separated the two germline ends. This CDR3 reads CASSVEGVSETQYF. DNA for the CDR3: TGTGCCAGCAGCGTCGAGGGGGTTTCGGAGACCCAGTACTTC.

This clonotype was seen only a few times. The gene calls are TRBV5-6 and TRBJ2-7; the D is unclear. The CDR3 length is 14 residues. V lost 1 base to trimming and J lost 7 bases, with 15 bases between them. Germline CDR1 and CDR2: SGHDT and YYEEEE. CDR3 region: CASSLSQALGEQYF. The CDR3 DNA reads as TGTGCCAGCAGCTTGTCGCAGGCATTGGGTGAGCAGTACTTC.

The chain carries TRBV30 and TRBJ2-5, with a weak D call TRBD2 (6 bases). CDR1 is GTSNPN, CDR2 SVGIG, per germline (reference sequence). The CDR3 is made up of 13 amino acids. V lost 2 bases and J 3 bases, leaving 10 bases between the germline ends. CDR3 in DNA: TGTGCCTGGAGTAGGGACTCCAAAGAGACCCAGTACTTC. This gives the protein CAWSRDSKETQYF.

The chain joins TRBV9 to TRBJ2-3; D is unclear. The CDR3 extends over 15 amino acids. V lost 3 bases, J lost 3 bases, and 14 bases lay in between. Germline-derived CDR1 and CDR2 are SGDLS and YYNGEE. The CDR3 loop is CASSAEADGTDTQYF. CDR3 DNA: TGTGCCAGCAGCGCAGAAGCCGACGGGACAGATACGCAGTATTTT.

The table lists this clonotype with a few counts. The J gene is TRBJ2-2, the V gene TRBV5-1, with TRBD2 identical over 14 bases. In germline, CDR1 is SGHRS, CDR2 YFSETQ. This CDR3 has 18 amino acids. V shed 3 bases, J shed 2 bases, and the junction held 6 bases outside the gene matches. CDR3 amino acids: CASSSSGTSGGNTGELFF. The CDR3 nucleotides read TGCGCCAGCAGCTCCTCCGGGACTAGCGGGGGAAACACCGGGGAGCTGTTTTTT. Full variable domain (rest looked up from reference TRBV5-1 and TRBJ2-2): KAGVTQTPRYLIKTRGQQVTLSCSPISGHRSVSWYQQTPGQGLQFLFEYFSETQRNKGNFPGRFSGRQFSNSRSEMNVSTLELGDSALYLCASSSSGTSGGNTGELFFGEGSRLTVL.

The chain carries TRBV7-6 and TRBJ2-7, with 7 bases identical to TRBD1. The CDR3 totals 14 residues. CDR1 and CDR2 from the germline V gene are SGHVS and FNYEAQ. V shed 0 bases, J shed 9 bases, and the junction held 8 bases outside the gene matches. This CDR3 is CASSLADRGGRQYF. CDR3 bases: TGTGCCAGCAGCTTAGCGGACAGAGGGGGCAGGCAGTACTTC.

This clonotype showed up many times. V gene TRBV24-1 combines with J gene TRBJ2-7, with D unclear. Germline CDR1 is KGHDR and CDR2 is SFDVKD. V was trimmed by 2 bases and J by 7 bases, leaving 14 bases between them. The CDR3 spans 14 residues. Here the CDR3 reads CATSDSSRPGEQYF. CDR3 nucleotide sequence: TGTGCCACCAGTGATTCGTCGCGACCCGGAGAGCAGTACTTC.

Concerning this clonotype: Because the CDR3 is missing its conserved closing phenylalanine or tryptophan, this is likely a read error. No DNA is shown, since the ends of the CDR3 on it are uncertain; the CDR3 is the one TCRdb lists. The V and J genes are TRBV6-5 and TRBJ1-1; the D call in the table, TRBD1, was not verified against the DNA. The CDR3 spans 10 amino acids, including both terminal residues. The germline gives CDR1 MNHEY, CDR2 SVGAGI. The CDR3 reads CASSYTQETG.

Only a few counts were recorded for this clonotype. V usage is TRBV12-3 or TRBV12-4 and J usage is TRBJ1-2; the D gene is possibly TRBD1 (5 bases). This CDR3 comprises 12 residues. V was pared by 1 base and J by 14 bases, with 14 bases between. DNA of the CDR3: TGTGCCAGCAGTTTAGTAGGCCGGGGACCGACCTTC. Encoded protein: CASSLVGRGPTF.

In this sample, this clonotype turned up a few times. CDR3 loop: CASSLSGSQETQYF. CDR3 DNA: TGTGCCAGCAGTTTATCGGGGAGTCAAGAGACCCAGTACTTC. The chain uses TRBV12-3 or TRBV12-4 and TRBJ2-5; possibly TRBD2 for D (5 bases). V was cut by 2 bases and J by 2 bases, with 9 bases left in between. The CDR3 spans 14 residues.

J is TRBJ1-1 and V is TRBV29-1; no definite D call. Germline-derived CDR1 and CDR2 are SQVTM and ANQGSEA. CDR3 length: 14 residues. V lost 4 bases to trimming and J lost 1 base, with 13 bases between them. CDR3 coding DNA: TGCAGCGTTGGAGCCAAGGATGGGAACACTGAAGCTTTCTTT. This sequence encodes CSVGAKDGNTEAFF. The variable domain in full, with the rest retrieved from reference TRBV29-1 and TRBJ1-1, is SAVISQKPSRDICQRGTSLTIQCQVDSQVTMMFWYRQQPGQSLTLIATANQGSEATYESGFVIDKFPISRPNLTFSTLTVSNMSPEDSSIYLCSVGAKDGNTEAFFGQGTRLTVV.

This clonotype was seen a few times. CDR3 protein: CATEATEPDTGELFF. CDR3 nucleotides: TGTGCCACCGAGGCGACAGAGCCGGACACCGGGGAGCTGTTTTTT. The V gene is TRBV7-9, the J gene TRBJ2-2, with a weak D call TRBD1 (5 bases). V was clipped by 10 bases and J by 3 bases, with 18 bases between them. This CDR3 is built from 15 residues. The germline gives CDR1 SEHNR, CDR2 FQNEAQ (reference sequence).

The chain joins TRBV2 to TRBJ2-2; possibly TRBD1 for D (5 bases). CDR1 and CDR2 from the germline V gene are SNHLY and FYNNEI. The CDR3 totals 16 residues. Trimming pared 2 bases from V and 2 bases from J, leaving 12 bases between. The chain's CDR3 is CASSEILGLNTGELFF. CDR3 bases: TGTGCCAGCAGTGAAATTCTGGGGCTTAACACCGGGGAGCTGTTTTTT.

This rearrangement joins TRBV9 to TRBJ2-3; unclear D gene. Trimming removed 0 bases from V and 5 bases from J, with 4 bases in between. The CDR3 length is 12 residues. Germline lookup yields CDR1 SGDLS and CDR2 YYNGEE. DNA for the CDR3: TGTGCCAGCAGCGTAGGGGAAGATACGCAGTATTTT. It translates to CASSVGEDTQYF. Using reference TRBV9 and TRBJ2-3 for the parts outside the CDR3, the full variable domain is DSGVTQTPKHLITATGQRVTLRCSPRSGDLSVYWYQQSLDQGLQFLIQYYNGEERAKGNILERFSAQQFPDLHSELNLSSLELGDSALYFCASSVGEDTQYFGPGTRLTVL.

The gene calls are TRBV25-1 and TRBJ1-4; no clear D gene. V was trimmed by 5 bases and J by 6 bases, leaving 13 bases between them. CDR1 and CDR2 (germline): MGHDK, SYGVNS. The CDR3 loop spans 14 amino acids. The CDR3 is CASSRVSGDEKLFF. CDR3 bases: TGTGCCAGCAGTCGGGTCTCCGGGGATGAAAAACTGTTTTTT.

The CDR3 DNA follows: TGTGCCAGTAGTGACTTAACTCAAGAGACCCAGTACTTC. As protein: CASSDLTQETQYF. The chain is built from TRBV12-3 or TRBV12-4 and TRBJ2-5; D unresolved. This CDR3 has 13 residues. Trimming cost V 9 bases and J 2 bases, with 13 bases left between them.

This rearrangement joins TRBV3-1 to TRBJ2-3; perhaps TRBD2 as D (5 bases). Trimming took off 4 bases at V and 6 bases at J, with 14 bases between the two ends. Germline V CDR1 and CDR2: LGHDT, YNNKEL (reference sequence). This CDR3 is 14 amino acids long. The CDR3 protein is CASSRGPRGDTQYF. CDR3 sequence (DNA): TGTGCCAGCAGCCGCGGGCCCAGAGGGGATACGCAGTATTTT.

As regards this clonotype: A read error may account for a junction end that differs from germline. The chain carries TRBV7-7 and TRBJ2-6; TRBD1 is a possible D gene (6 bases). The CDR3 contains 16 residues. CDR1 and CDR2 from the germline V gene are SSHAT and FNYEAQ (reference sequence). CDR3: CASSLQGRSGANVLTF. The CDR3 coding sequence is TGTGCTAGCAGCTTACAGGGTCGCTCTGGGGCCAACGTCCTGACTTTC.

The table lists this clonotype with a few counts. V is TRBV12-3 or TRBV12-4 and J is TRBJ2-4; 7 bases align to TRBD1. The V gene end was trimmed by 6 bases and the J gene end by 0 bases; junction bases not matched to a gene: 8. The CDR3 sequence is 16 residues long. The CDR3 sequence is CASSSGQPLAKNIQYF. In DNA form, the CDR3 reads TGTGCCAGCAGCTCGGGACAGCCCTTAGCCAAAAACATTCAGTACTTC.